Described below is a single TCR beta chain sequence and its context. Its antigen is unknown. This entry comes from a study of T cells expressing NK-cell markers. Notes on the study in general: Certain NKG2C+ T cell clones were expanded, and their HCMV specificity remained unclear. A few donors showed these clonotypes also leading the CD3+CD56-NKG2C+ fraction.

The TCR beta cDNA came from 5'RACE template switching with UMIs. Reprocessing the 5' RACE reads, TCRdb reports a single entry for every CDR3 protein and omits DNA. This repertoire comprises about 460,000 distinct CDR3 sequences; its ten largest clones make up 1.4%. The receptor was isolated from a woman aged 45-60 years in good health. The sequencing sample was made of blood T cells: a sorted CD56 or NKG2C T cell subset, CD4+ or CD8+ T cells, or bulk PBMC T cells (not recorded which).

The CDR3 region is CATSDLRDRGHNTDTQYF. The chain combines TRBV24-1 with TRBJ2-3; TCRdb indicates TRBD1, and absent DNA this call remains unverified. The CDR3 length is 18 residues. Germline V CDR1 and CDR2: KGHDR, SFDVKD.